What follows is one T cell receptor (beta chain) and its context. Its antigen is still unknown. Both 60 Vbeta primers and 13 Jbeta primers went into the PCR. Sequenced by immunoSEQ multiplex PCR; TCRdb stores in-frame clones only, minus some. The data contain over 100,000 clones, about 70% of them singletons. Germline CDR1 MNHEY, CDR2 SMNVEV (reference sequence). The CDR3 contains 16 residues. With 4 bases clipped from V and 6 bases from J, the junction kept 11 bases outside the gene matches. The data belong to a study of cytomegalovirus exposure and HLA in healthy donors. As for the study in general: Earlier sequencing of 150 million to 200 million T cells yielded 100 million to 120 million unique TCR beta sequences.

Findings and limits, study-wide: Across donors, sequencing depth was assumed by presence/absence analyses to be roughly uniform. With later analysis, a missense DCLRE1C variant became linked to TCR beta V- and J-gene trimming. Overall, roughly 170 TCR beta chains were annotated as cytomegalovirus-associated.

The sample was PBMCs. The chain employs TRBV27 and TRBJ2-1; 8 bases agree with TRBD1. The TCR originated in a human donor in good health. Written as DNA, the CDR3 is TGTGCCAGCAGTTCCACAACAGGGGGAAGGGGCAATGAGCAGTTCTTC. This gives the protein CASSSTTGGRGNEQFF.